This TCR beta chain is from a study of T cell changes during pregnancy in multiple sclerosis. This clone came up once. Trimming removed 1 base from V and 4 bases from J, with 11 bases in between. Germline V gene lookup returns CDR1 MDHEN and CDR2 SYDVKM. The CDR3 contains 16 residues. TCRdb keeps only in-frame clones here, not all; method: immunoSEQ multiplex PCR. The table lists about 34,000 clones, 90% of them singletons, with roughly an eighth in the top ten. The clonotype comes from a female donor with multiple sclerosis, enrolled in a pregnancy study. This chain links TRBV28 with TRBJ2-6; D is possibly TRBD1 (5 bases). The specimen comprised CD8+ T cells from peripheral blood mononuclear cells, sampled in the first trimester of pregnancy. The CDR3 coding sequence is TGTGCCAGCAGTTTATTGGCAGGGCTCGGGGCCAACGTCCTGACTTTC. This translates into CASSLLAGLGANVLTF.